Shown below are 4 T cell receptor beta chains from a single sample sequenced in a study of naive and memory T cell subsets. Their recognized antigens are unknown. Study results and caveats: Especially in CD8 cells, naive repertoires contained a few larger clonotypes, possibly CD45RA-re-expressing memory cells.

Both TRBC1 and TRBC2 were covered by a beta constant-region primer of two equimolar oligonucleotides. Four rounds of PCR amplified the ligated cDNA using nested alpha and beta constant-region primers plus SP2. Using its own MiXCR run on the UMI-ligation and nested PCR reads, TCRdb lists one record per CDR3 protein. The sample contains about 99,000 distinct CDR3 sequences, about 14% of which appear only once. What was sequenced was naive CD8+ T cells from blood. The origin of the receptors is a human donor in good health.

This clonotype was counted a few times. The chain couples TRBV12-3 or TRBV12-4 to TRBJ2-2, with TRBD2 as a possible D gene (6 bases). V lost 2 bases to trimming and J lost 5 bases, with 12 bases between them. This CDR3 region has 15 residues. CDR3 region: CASSLWPGETGELFF. The CDR3, as DNA: TGTGCCAGCAGTTTATGGCCGGGGGAAACCGGGGAGCTGTTTTTT.

This chain joins TRBV7-3 and TRBJ2-5, with 11 positions matching TRBD2. V gave up 5 bases and J gave up 2 bases; unmatched junction bases: 7. This CDR3 comprises 16 residues. In germline, CDR1 is SGHTA, CDR2 FQGTGA. The DNA of the CDR3 is TGTGCCAGCAGCCCGAGACTAGCGGGGAGGCAAGAGACCCAGTACTTC. As protein: CASSPRLAGRQETQYF. The variable domain in full, with the rest retrieved from reference TRBV7-3 and TRBJ2-5, is GAGVSQTPSNKVTEKGKYVELRCDPISGHTALYWYRQSLGQGPEFLIYFQGTGAADDSGLPNDRFFAVRPEGSVSTLKIQRTERGDSAVYLCASSPRLAGRQETQYFGPGTRLLVL.

The table lists this clonotype with many counts. The chain couples TRBV9 to TRBJ2-2; D unclear. The V and J ends lost 6 bases and 1 base respectively, with 7 bases between them. The germline gives CDR1 SGDLS, CDR2 YYNGEE. The CDR3 extends over 13 amino acids. The CDR3 here is CASTPENTGELFF. For the CDR3, the DNA is TGTGCCAGCACTCCAGAGAACACCGGGGAGCTGTTTTTT.

This clonotype was found many times. The genes are TRBV12-3 or TRBV12-4 and TRBJ2-7; D could derive from TRBD1 or TRBD2 (5 bases each). The V end lost 7 bases, the J end lost 2 bases, and 15 bases lay between the germline ends. This CDR3 contains 14 residues. The CDR3 protein is CASTHGASPYEQYF. For the CDR3, the DNA is TGTGCCAGCACCCACGGGGCCAGCCCCTACGAGCAGTACTTC.